This T cell receptor beta chain was recorded in a study of breast tumors, draining lymph nodes, adjacent tissues. General study findings and limits: Tumor and nontumor repertoires were significantly more similar in luminal-like than in basal-like breast cancer.

The CDR3 contains 14 residues. Germline V gene sequence: CDR1 DFQATT, CDR2 SNEGSKA (reference sequence). V was trimmed by 1 base and J by 5 bases, leaving 12 bases between them. TCRdb recomputed calls from the multiplex PCR reads with MiXCR, one row per CDR3 protein. The sample holds approximately 90,000 distinct CDR3 sequences, around 30% seen once. Samples came from axillary lymph nodes draining the breast cancer. This clonotype was picked up many times. As yet, its antigen is unknown. The rearrangement uses TRBV20-1 and TRBJ2-1, with D unresolved. The sample taken for sequencing was axillary lymph node tissue. The receptor comes from a female donor with breast cancer. Some clones in this sample may be carry-over from other donors' samples. CDR3 sequence: CSARVPNVDNEQFF. The CDR3 region has the DNA TGCAGTGCTAGAGTCCCTAATGTGGACAATGAGCAGTTCTTC.